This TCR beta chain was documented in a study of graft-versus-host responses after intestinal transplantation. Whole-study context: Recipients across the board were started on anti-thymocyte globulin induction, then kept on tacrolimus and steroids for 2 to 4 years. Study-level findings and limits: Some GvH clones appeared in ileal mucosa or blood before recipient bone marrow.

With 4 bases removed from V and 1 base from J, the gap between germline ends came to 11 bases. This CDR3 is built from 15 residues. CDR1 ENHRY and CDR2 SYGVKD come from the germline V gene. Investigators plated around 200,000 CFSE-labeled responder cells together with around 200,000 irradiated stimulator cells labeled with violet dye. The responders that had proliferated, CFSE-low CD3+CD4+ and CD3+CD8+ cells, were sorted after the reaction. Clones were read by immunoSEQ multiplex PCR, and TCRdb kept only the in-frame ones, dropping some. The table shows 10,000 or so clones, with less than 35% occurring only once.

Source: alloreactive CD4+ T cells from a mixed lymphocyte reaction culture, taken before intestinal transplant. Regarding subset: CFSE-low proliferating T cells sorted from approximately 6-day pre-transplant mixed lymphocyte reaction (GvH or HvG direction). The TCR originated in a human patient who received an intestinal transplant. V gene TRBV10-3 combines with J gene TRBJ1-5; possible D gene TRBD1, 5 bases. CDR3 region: CAISVSGASNQPQHF. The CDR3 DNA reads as TGTGCCATCAGTGTGTCCGGGGCCAGCAATCAGCCCCAGCATTTT.